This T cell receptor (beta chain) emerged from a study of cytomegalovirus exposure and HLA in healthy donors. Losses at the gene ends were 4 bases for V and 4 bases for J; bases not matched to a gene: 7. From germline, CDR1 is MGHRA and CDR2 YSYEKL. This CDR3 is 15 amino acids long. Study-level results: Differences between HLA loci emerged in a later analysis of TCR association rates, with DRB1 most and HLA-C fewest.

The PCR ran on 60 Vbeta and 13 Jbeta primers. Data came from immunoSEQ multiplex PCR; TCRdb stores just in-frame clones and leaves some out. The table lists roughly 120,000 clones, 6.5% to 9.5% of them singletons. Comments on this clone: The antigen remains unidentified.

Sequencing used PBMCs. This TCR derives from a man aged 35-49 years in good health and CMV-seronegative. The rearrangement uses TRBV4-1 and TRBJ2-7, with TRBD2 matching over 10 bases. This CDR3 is CASSPRSGGAYEQYF. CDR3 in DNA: TGCGCCAGCAGCCCACGGAGCGGGGGGGCATACGAGCAGTACTTC.